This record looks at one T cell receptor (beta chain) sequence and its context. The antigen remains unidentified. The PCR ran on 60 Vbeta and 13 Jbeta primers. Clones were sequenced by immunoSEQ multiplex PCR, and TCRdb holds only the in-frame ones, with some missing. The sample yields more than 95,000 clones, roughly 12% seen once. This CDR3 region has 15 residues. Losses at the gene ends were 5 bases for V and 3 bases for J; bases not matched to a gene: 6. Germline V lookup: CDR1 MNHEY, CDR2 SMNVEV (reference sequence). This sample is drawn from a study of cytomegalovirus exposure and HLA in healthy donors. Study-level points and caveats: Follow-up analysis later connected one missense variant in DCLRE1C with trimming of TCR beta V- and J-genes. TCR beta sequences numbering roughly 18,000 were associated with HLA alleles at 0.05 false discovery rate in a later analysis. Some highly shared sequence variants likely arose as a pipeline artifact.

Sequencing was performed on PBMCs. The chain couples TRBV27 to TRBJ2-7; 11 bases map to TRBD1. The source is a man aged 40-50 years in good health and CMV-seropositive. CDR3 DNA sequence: TGTGCCAGCAGTCTCCGGGACAGGGGGATCTACGAGCAGTACTTC. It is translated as CASSLRDRGIYEQYF.